This T cell receptor (beta chain) came from a study of shared clonotypes between healthy human individuals. Study as a whole: For every donor, three CD4 naive, three CD4 memory, two CD8 naive and one CD8 memory plates were used. Overall study findings and caveats: Donor scarcity curtailed the genetic and exposure-history diversity represented herein.

A word on this clone: Its antigen is unidentified.

Some clones are missing from TCRdb's copy, which holds only in-frame ones; the method was immunoSEQ multiplex PCR. The sample lists just over 2,000,000 clones; roughly 94% were seen once. A split of CD4+ cells into CD45RA+ naive and CD45RA-negative memory subsets was performed. The germline V and J ends were trimmed by 7 bases and 2 bases, with 18 bases remaining between them. Germline CDR1 is LNHDA and CDR2 is SQIVND (reference sequence). The CDR3 has 15 amino acids. The sequencing input was naive CD4+ T cells sorted from blood. Documented subset: CD45RA+ positively selected. V is TRBV19 and J is TRBJ2-7, with D perhaps matching TRBD1 or TRBD2 (6 bases each). This sequence originates from a young man in good health. CDR3 nucleotides: TGTGCCAGTAAGGGGGGTCACTCCCCTACCTACGAGCAGTACTTC. Translation: CASKGGHSPTYEQYF.